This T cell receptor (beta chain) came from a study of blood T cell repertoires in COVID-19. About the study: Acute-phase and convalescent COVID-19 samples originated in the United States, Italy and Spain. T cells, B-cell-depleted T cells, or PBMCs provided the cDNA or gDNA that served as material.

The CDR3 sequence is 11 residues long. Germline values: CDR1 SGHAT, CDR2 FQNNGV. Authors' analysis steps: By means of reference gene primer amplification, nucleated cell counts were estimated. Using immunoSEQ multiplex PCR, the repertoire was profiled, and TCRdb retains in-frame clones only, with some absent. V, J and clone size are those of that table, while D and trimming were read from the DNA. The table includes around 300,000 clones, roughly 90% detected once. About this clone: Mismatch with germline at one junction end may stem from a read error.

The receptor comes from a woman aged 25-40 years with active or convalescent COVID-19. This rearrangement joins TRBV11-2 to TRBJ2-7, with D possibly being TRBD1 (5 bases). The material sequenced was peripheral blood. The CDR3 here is CASSRNQWTSW. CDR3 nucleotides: TGTGCCAGCAGCCGTAACCAGTGGACAAGCTGG.